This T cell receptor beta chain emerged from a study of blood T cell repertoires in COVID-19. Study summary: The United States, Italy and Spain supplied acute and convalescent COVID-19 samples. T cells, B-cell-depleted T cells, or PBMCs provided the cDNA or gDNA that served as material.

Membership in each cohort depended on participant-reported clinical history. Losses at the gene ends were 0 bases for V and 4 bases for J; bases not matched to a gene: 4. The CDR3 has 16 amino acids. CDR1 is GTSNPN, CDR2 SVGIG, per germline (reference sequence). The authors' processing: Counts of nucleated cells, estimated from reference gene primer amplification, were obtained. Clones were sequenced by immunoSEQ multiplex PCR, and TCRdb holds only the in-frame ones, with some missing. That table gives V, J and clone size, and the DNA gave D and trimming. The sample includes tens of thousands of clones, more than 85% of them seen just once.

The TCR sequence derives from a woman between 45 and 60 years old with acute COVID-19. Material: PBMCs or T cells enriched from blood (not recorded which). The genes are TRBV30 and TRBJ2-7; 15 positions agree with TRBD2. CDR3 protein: CAWSVGTSGRRYEQYF. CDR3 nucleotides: TGTGCCTGGAGTGTAGGGACTAGCGGGAGGCGGTACGAGCAGTACTTC.